This TCR beta chain was captured by sequencing in a study of T cell repertoires in cytomegalovirus infection. Study context: It can be stated that public TCR beta signatures indicated CMV infection as well as a matching HLA type.

This clonotype was detected a few times. The target antigen is unknown. TCRdb re-analysed the reads in MiXCR, keeping a single row per CDR3 protein. Of fewer than 200,000 distinct CDR3 sequences in the sample, around 20% are singletons; the top ten hold less than 3%. Findings and limits, study-wide: Summed frequency of shared TCR beta families picked out CMV carriers who also had the relevant HLA. Dominant in the ex vivo response were TCR beta clonotypes restricted by HLA-C and specific for CMV.

In germline, CDR1 is ENHRY, CDR2 SYGVKD. This CDR3 has 15 residues. V was cut by 8 bases and J by 0 bases, with 14 bases left in between. This sequence joins TRBV10-3 and TRBJ2-1; D not certain. This clonotype originated in a human donor in good health (CMV status not recorded). Some clones in this sample may be carry-over from other donors' samples. Sequencing was carried out using PBMCs. CDR3 sequence reads: CAISGEEISYNEQFF. CDR3 bases: TGTGCCATCTCGGGTGAGGAGATCTCCTACAATGAGCAGTTCTTC.